The following is a TCR beta chain sequence with its context. Its antigen is unidentified. Sorted populations were all over 95% pure. V was pared by 5 bases and J by 3 bases, with 5 bases of the junction left unmatched. Germline V gene sequence: CDR1 MDHEN, CDR2 SYDVKM. This CDR3 has 15 amino acids. Expressed TCRB transcripts were sequenced because the isolated RNA had all been reverse transcribed beforehand. Profiled with immunoSEQ multiplex PCR; TCRdb holds only in-frame clones, not every one. The sample records 300,000 to 400,000 clones, roughly 11% being singletons. The record originates from a study of beta chain features in type 1 diabetes. Findings and caveats of the study: Individuals with type 1 diabetes displayed fewer insertions and more deletions at VDJ junctions.

This receptor was identified in a woman in her 30s in good health. The chain couples TRBV28 to TRBJ2-4, with 9 bases fitting TRBD1. Sequencing used naive CD4+ T cells from blood. The CDR3 nucleotides read TGTGCCAGCAGTCAGGGGGGACAGGGCAAAAACATTCAGTACTTC. It codes for CASSQGGQGKNIQYF.